The 32 T cell receptor beta chains presented below share a single source sample, sequenced in a study of T cell responses to AZD1222 COVID-19 vaccine (dated by TCRdb to about 2021). Library preparation used the immunoSEQ multiplex PCR assay. TCRdb retrieved this table from immuneACCESS and kept in-frame rearrangements only. Not all clones are present; in checked studies, unresolved V genes account for under half, and no reason is known for the remainder. Present in this sample are approximately 150,000 clones, around 90% of which were seen just once. The leading ten clones occupy around 1.6% of the sample. The meaning of the sample's time point label: about 28 days (+/-7) after the second vaccine dose. The sample in question was peripheral blood, obtained 28 days after the second AZD1222 dose. These receptors were taken from an adult who received the AZD1222 COVID-19 vaccine.

The J gene is TRBJ1-1, the V gene TRBV11-3, with a weak D call TRBD1 (5 bases). Germline-derived CDR1 and CDR2 are SGHNT and YENEEA. V lost 5 bases and J 1 base, leaving 11 bases between the germline ends. This CDR3 spans 14 amino acids. The CDR3 nucleotides read TGTGCCAGCAGCCGCGGGACCGCGAACACTGAAGCTTTCTTT. Translated, it gives CASSRGTANTEAFF.

The chain joins TRBV7-7 to TRBJ2-2; a possible D gene is TRBD1 (5 bases). Germline CDR1 SSHAT, CDR2 FNYEAQ (reference sequence). This CDR3 region has 15 residues. With 7 bases removed from V and 4 bases from J, the gap between germline ends came to 16 bases. CDR3 sequence: CASTSSAGITGELFF. In nucleotides, the CDR3 is TGTGCCAGCACTTCCAGTGCAGGGATCACCGGGGAGCTGTTTTTT. The entire variable domain, with the rest obtained from reference TRBV7-7 and TRBJ2-2, is as follows: GAGVSQSPRYKVTKRGQDVTLRCDPISSHATLYWYQQALGQGPEFLTYFNYEAQPDKSGLPSDRFSAERPEGSISTLTIQRTEQRDSAMYRCASTSSAGITGELFFGEGSRLTVL.

J is TRBJ1-2 and V is TRBV4-2, with no clear D. V was trimmed by 0 bases and J by 1 base, leaving 9 bases between them. Germline V CDR1 and CDR2: LGHNA, YNFKEQ. There are 15 residues in the CDR3. The CDR3 coding sequence is TGTGCCAGCAGCCAAGATCGGAGGGATAACTATGGCTACACCTTC. Its protein product is CASSQDRRDNYGYTF.

The chain employs TRBV6-4 and TRBJ2-3, with 11 bases identical to TRBD1. CDR3 length equals 15 residues. Germline values: CDR1 MRHNA, CDR2 SNTAGT. The V and J ends lost 2 bases and 2 bases, in that order; junction bases with no gene match: 0. CDR3 in DNA: TGTGCCAGCAGTGACGGACAGGGGGCCACAGATACGCAGTATTTT. Translated: CASSDGQGATDTQYF.

V is TRBV6-2 or TRBV6-3 and J is TRBJ1-5, with 9 bases that match TRBD1. The CDR3 is made up of 18 amino acids. Germline CDR1 and CDR2: MNHEY and SVGEGT. V shed 0 bases, J shed 2 bases, and the junction held 8 bases outside the gene matches. CDR3 sequence: CASSYSGTGRRGNQPQHF. For the CDR3, the DNA is TGTGCCAGCAGTTACTCGGGGACAGGGAGACGTGGCAATCAGCCCCAGCATTTT.

V gene TRBV7-2 combines with J gene TRBJ2-2; 11 positions match TRBD2. V was pared by 4 bases and J by 4 bases, with 8 bases of the junction left unmatched. Germline-derived CDR1 and CDR2 are SGHTA and FQGNSA. The CDR3 runs to 17 residues. CDR3: CASSSPSGRSGTGELFF. The CDR3 nucleotides read TGTGCCAGCAGCTCCCCTAGCGGGAGGAGCGGCACCGGGGAGCTGTTTTTT.

The chain recombines TRBV5-1 with TRBJ1-1, with 7 bases aligning to TRBD1. This CDR3 contains 16 residues. The V gene's germline CDR1 is SGHRS and CDR2 YFSETQ. The junction had 16 bases not matched to a gene; V was cut back by 4 bases and J by 7 bases. The CDR3 DNA is TGCGCCAGCAGCCCTGCCGGGACAGATTTAACGGTTGAAGCTTTCTTT. It is translated as CASSPAGTDLTVEAFF.

The DNA of the CDR3 is TGTGCCAGCAGTGAAGGAGGCGCGTACGCCTACGAGCAGTACTTC. Encoded protein: CASSEGGAYAYEQYF. This chain links TRBV2 with TRBJ2-7; D call uncertain. Trimming removed 1 base from V and 2 bases from J, with 12 bases in between. CDR1 is SNHLY and CDR2 is FYNNEI in the germline V gene. CDR3 size: 15 residues.

The chain couples TRBV7-3 to TRBJ2-1; 12 bases map to TRBD2. This CDR3 is built from 15 residues. J was trimmed by 6 bases and V by 4 bases; bases with no gene match: 4. CDR1 is SGHTA and CDR2 is FQGTGA in the germline V gene. The DNA for the CDR3 is TGTGCCAGCAGCTCGGGACTAGCGGGTACCAATGAGCAGTTCTTC. It specifies CASSSGLAGTNEQFF.

The chain recombines TRBV14 with TRBJ2-1; D call uncertain. The CDR3 spans 13 residues. Germline assignment: CDR1 SGHDN and CDR2 FVKESK. V lost 0 bases and J lost 5, with 5 bases in between. CDR3 amino acids: CASSQDNHNEQFF. The DNA of the CDR3 is TGTGCCAGCAGCCAAGACAACCACAATGAGCAGTTCTTC.

The V and J genes are TRBV14 and TRBJ2-1, with 7 bases lining up with TRBD1. CDR3 length: 14 amino acids. Germline V gene lookup returns CDR1 SGHDN and CDR2 FVKESK. J was trimmed by 5 bases and V by 4 bases; bases with no gene match: 5. The CDR3 spells CASSRRQGHNEQFF. Here the CDR3 DNA reads TGTGCCAGCAGCCGTCGACAGGGCCACAATGAGCAGTTCTTC.

The gene calls are TRBV2 and TRBJ1-3, with D perhaps TRBD1 (5 bases). Germline CDR1 and CDR2: SNHLY and FYNNEI. The ends were cut back, 5 bases at V and 0 bases at J, with 8 bases in the middle. The CDR3 runs 14 residues. CDR3 region: CASSTQGSGNTIYF. The CDR3 region has the DNA TGTGCCAGCAGTACTCAGGGCTCTGGAAACACCATATATTTT.

The gene calls are TRBV20-1 and TRBJ1-2; D is possibly TRBD1 (6 bases). The V gene's germline CDR1 is DFQATT and CDR2 SNEGSKA (reference sequence). The CDR3 extends over 12 amino acids. Between the trimmed V and J ends, which lost 3 bases and 8 bases, there was a span of 13 bases. The CDR3 loop is CSASSNRDGYTF. The CDR3, as DNA: TGCAGTGCTAGTAGTAACAGGGACGGCTACACCTTC.

The chain uses TRBV28 and TRBJ1-5, with TRBD1 as a possible D gene (5 bases). CDR3 length equals 16 residues. In germline, CDR1 is MDHEN, CDR2 SYDVKM. Deletions cut 3 bases from V and 3 bases from J, with 15 bases between. The CDR3 loop reads CASSFNAPGNNQPQHF. In nucleotides, the CDR3 is TGTGCCAGCAGTTTCAACGCGCCAGGGAACAATCAGCCCCAGCATTTT.

This chain links TRBV15 with TRBJ2-3; D unresolved. CDR1 is LNHNV and CDR2 is YYDKDF in the germline V gene (reference sequence). V lost 0 bases and J 2 bases, leaving 9 bases between the germline ends. This CDR3 has 15 amino acids. The CDR3, as DNA: TGTGCCACCAGCAGAGAGGGCAGGTCCACAGATACGCAGTATTTT. Translation gives CATSREGRSTDTQYF.

CDR3 loop: CASSSLVMYEAFF. CDR3 coding DNA: TGTGCCAGCAGTTCCCTCGTAATGTATGAAGCTTTCTTT. V and J are TRBV6-5 and TRBJ1-1, with no clear D. The germline gives CDR1 MNHEY, CDR2 SVGAGI. V dropped 4 bases and J dropped 7 bases, with 13 bases sitting between them. The CDR3 length is 13 residues.

The gene calls are TRBV21-1 and TRBJ2-7; no DNA check was done on the table's D call, TRBD1. TRBV21-1 constitutes a pseudogene. The CDR3 sequence is 15 residues long. In DNA form, the CDR3 reads TGTGCCAGCAGCAGGGTAAGGCAGGCCTACTACGAGCAGTACGTC. It translates to CASSRVRQAYYEQYV.

The genes are TRBV27 and TRBJ1-1; D remains ambiguous. Germline-derived CDR1 and CDR2 are MNHEY and SMNVEV (reference sequence). V lost 6 bases, J lost 3 bases, and 14 bases lay in between. CDR3 length: 14 residues. This CDR3 is CASRTLLYYTEAFF. The CDR3 bases are TGTGCCAGCAGGACCTTACTGTACTACACTGAAGCTTTCTTT.

This chain joins TRBV19 and TRBJ1-5, with a weak D call TRBD1 (6 bases). Trimming shortened V by 6 bases and J by 7 bases, and 25 bases separated the two germline ends. Germline V gene lookup returns CDR1 LNHDA and CDR2 SQIVND (reference sequence). The CDR3 contains 17 residues. The CDR3 spells CASRERTAPITFQPQHF. In DNA form, the CDR3 reads TGTGCCAGTAGGGAGAGGACAGCCCCGATTACCTTCCAGCCCCAGCATTTT.

This clone was counted a few times. The chain couples TRBV20-1 to TRBJ1-2, with D possibly being TRBD1 (6 bases). CDR1 DFQATT and CDR2 SNEGSKA come from the germline V gene (reference sequence). The CDR3 is made up of 13 amino acids. V lost 3 bases, J lost 8 bases, and 16 bases lay in between. The CDR3: CSASTGTHSGYTF. The DNA of the CDR3 is TGCAGTGCTAGTACCGGGACACATAGCGGCTACACCTTC.

The chain is built from TRBV6-5 and TRBJ1-6; D not certain. The germline V gene has CDR1 MNHEY and CDR2 SVGAGI. The CDR3 is 13 amino acids. Deletions cut 7 bases from V and 7 bases from J, with 11 bases between. As DNA, the CDR3 is TGTGCCAGCACCGAAGGAGGGAATTCACCCCTCCACTTT. It encodes CASTEGGNSPLHF.

V gene TRBV9 combines with J gene TRBJ1-1; the D is unclear. CDR1 is SGDLS and CDR2 is YYNGEE in the germline V gene. V was shortened by 4 bases and J by 8 bases, with 12 bases between the two germline ends. The CDR3 covers 12 residues. CDR3 bases: TGTGCCAGCAGCTTTGTTGAGGGAGAAGCTTTCTTT. Translated, it gives CASSFVEGEAFF.

The V gene is TRBV2, the J gene TRBJ1-5; D not certain. Germline V gene sequence: CDR1 SNHLY, CDR2 FYNNEI. Trimming took off 1 base at V and 4 bases at J, with 11 bases between the two ends. The CDR3 runs to 15 residues. The CDR3 DNA reads as TGTGCCAGCAGTGAAGACTTCCAAAGAAATCAGCCCCAGCATTTT. Its protein is CASSEDFQRNQPQHF. The whole variable domain, filled in from reference TRBV2 and TRBJ1-5, reads EPEVTQTPSHQVTQMGQEVILRCVPISNHLYFYWYRQILGQKVEFLVSFYNNEISEKSEIFDDQFSVERPDGSNFTLKIRSTKLEDSAMYFCASSEDFQRNQPQHFGDGTRLSIL.

This rearrangement joins TRBV5-4 to TRBJ1-6; no firm D call. V was trimmed by 4 bases and J by 0 bases, leaving 11 bases between them. CDR1 is SGHNT and CDR2 is YYREEE in the germline V gene (reference sequence). This CDR3 contains 16 residues. The CDR3 sequence: CASSEAKGSYNSPLHF. CDR3 DNA sequence: TGTGCCAGCAGCGAAGCGAAGGGCTCCTATAATTCACCCCTCCACTTT.

This clone was observed a single time. The DNA for the CDR3 is TGCGCCAGCAGCCCTTCCCCGAACTATGGCTACACCTTC. Protein: CASSPSPNYGYTF. The chain joins TRBV5-1 to TRBJ1-2; no clear D gene. CDR1 SGHRS and CDR2 YFSETQ come from the germline V gene. V was shortened by 4 bases and J by 2 bases, with 9 bases between the two germline ends. This CDR3 contains 13 residues.

The V gene is TRBV6-5, the J gene TRBJ1-6, with D maybe TRBD1 (6 bases). Germline V lookup: CDR1 MNHEY, CDR2 SVGAGI. V was cut by 0 bases and J by 9 bases, with 12 bases left in between. This CDR3 has 15 residues. CDR3 sequence reads: CASSYSRDISSPLHF. CDR3 coding DNA: TGTGCCAGCAGTTACTCTCGGGACATTTCTTCACCCCTCCACTTT.

V usage is TRBV28 and J usage is TRBJ1-2, with no clear D. CDR3 length: 11 amino acids. Germline V lookup: CDR1 MDHEN, CDR2 SYDVKM. V dropped 6 bases and J dropped 8 bases, with 10 bases sitting between them. CDR3 sequence (DNA): TGTGCCAGCAGGGTCCTAGGAGGCTACACCTTC. Translating gives CASRVLGGYTF.

The DNA of the CDR3 is TGTGCCAGTAAAAGGGCAGGGAGGAACACCGGGGAGCTGTTTTTT. Its protein product is CASKRAGRNTGELFF. This rearrangement joins TRBV19 to TRBJ2-2, with D possibly called TRBD1 or TRBD2 (5 bases each). The CDR3 covers 15 residues. Trimming left V 7 bases short and J 1 base short, with 13 bases between. Germline CDR1 LNHDA, CDR2 SQIVND (reference sequence).

This chain uses TRBV6-1 with TRBJ1-1; no firm D call. Per the germline V gene, CDR1 is MNHNS and CDR2 is SASEGT. Trimming took off 3 bases at V and 1 base at J, with 6 bases between the two ends. The CDR3 has 13 residues. The CDR3 here is CASSDQENTEAFF. Here the CDR3 DNA reads TGTGCCAGCAGTGATCAGGAGAACACTGAAGCTTTCTTT.

This clone is a singleton in its sample. The CDR3 reads CASRRGGSNTEAFF. In nucleotides, the CDR3 is TGTGCCAGCAGGAGGGGCGGATCAAACACTGAAGCTTTCTTT. This chain links TRBV2 with TRBJ1-1; a weak D match, TRBD1 (5 bases). Germline V CDR1 and CDR2: SNHLY, FYNNEI. The ends were cut back, 6 bases at V and 2 bases at J, with 13 bases in the middle. The CDR3 contains 14 residues.

A single count supports this clone. In nucleotides, the CDR3 is TGTGCCAGCAGTTTACCCCGACTAGCGGGGGTCCCAGATACGCAGTATTTT. It codes for CASSLPRLAGVPDTQYF. The chain recombines TRBV27 with TRBJ2-3, with 12 bases that match TRBD2. The CDR3 extends over 17 amino acids. V was pared by 2 bases and J by 4 bases, with 7 bases of the junction left unmatched. The germline V gene encodes CDR1 MNHEY and CDR2 SMNVEV (reference sequence).

V and J are TRBV5-1 and TRBJ1-5; no firm D call. V was trimmed by 5 bases and J by 6 bases, leaving 9 bases between them. Germline V lookup: CDR1 SGHRS, CDR2 YFSETQ. The CDR3 spans 12 residues. The CDR3 bases are TGCGCCAGCAGTATCACCGGTCAGCCCCAGCATTTT. This gives the protein CASSITGQPQHF.